The 5 T cell receptor beta chains given below trace back to one sample, sequenced in a study of PD-1 blockade in classical Hodgkin lymphoma. The protocol was immunoSEQ multiplex PCR, while the TCRdb copy is restricted to in-frame clones and leaves out a portion. The sample records 19,000 or so clones, about 80% being singletons. All patients experienced relapse after autologous stem cell transplantation, and brentuximab vedotin exposure was variable. The source material was peripheral blood mononuclear cells (PBMCs), sampled at baseline. The source of these receptors is a human donor with classical Hodgkin lymphoma.

V gene TRBV18 combines with J gene TRBJ2-5; 7 bases align to TRBD2. Germline CDR1 KGHSH, CDR2 LQKENI. V shed 6 bases and J 4 bases; nucleotides not matched to a gene: 5. This CDR3 is built from 13 residues. The CDR3 reads CASSAGAPETQYF. In nucleotides, the CDR3 is TGTGCCAGCTCTGCGGGAGCCCCAGAGACCCAGTACTTC.

This chain joins TRBV6-4 and TRBJ2-3; 9 bases are a match to TRBD2. Germline loops: CDR1 MRHNA, CDR2 SNTAGT. The V gene end was trimmed by 4 bases and the J gene end by 0 bases; junction bases not matched to a gene: 5. The CDR3 covers 16 residues. The CDR3 region has the DNA TGTGCCAGCAGTGTCGGGCTAGCGGGAAGCACAGATACGCAGTATTTT. Translating gives CASSVGLAGSTDTQYF.

V and J are TRBV29-1 and TRBJ2-2, with 8 bases lining up with TRBD1. Germline CDR1 reads SQVTM; CDR2 reads ANQGSEA. With V trimmed by 7 bases and J by 4 bases, 5 bases remained unmatched. The CDR3 loop spans 13 amino acids. CDR3 amino acids: CSARTGRTGELFF. In DNA, the CDR3 is TGCAGCGCTAGGACAGGGCGCACCGGGGAGCTGTTTTTT.

The V and J genes are TRBV14 and TRBJ1-2; TRBD1 matches 7 bases. CDR1 is SGHDN, CDR2 FVKESK, per germline. Trimming cost V 2 bases and J 8 bases; bases outside gene matches: 11. CDR3 length: 15 residues. The CDR3 coding sequence is TGTGCCAGCAGCCAAAATCCCTACAGACAGGGCGGCTACACCTTC. Translated: CASSQNPYRQGGYTF. Complete variable domain (other parts from reference TRBV14 and TRBJ1-2): EAGVTQFPSHSVIEKGQTVTLRCDPISGHDNLYWYRRVMGKEIKFLLHFVKESKQDESGMPNNRFLAERTGGTYSTLKVQPAELEDSGVYFCASSQNPYRQGGYTFGSGTRLTVV.

V is TRBV5-4 and J is TRBJ2-3; 7 nucleotides align to TRBD1. Germline CDR1 SGHNT, CDR2 YYREEE (reference sequence). The CDR3 has 17 amino acids. V dropped 4 bases and J dropped 2; count of bases not matched to a gene: 13. The CDR3, as DNA: TGTGCCAGCAGCCCGGGACAGCATTTAGGTTCCACAGATACGCAGTATTTT. Protein sequence: CASSPGQHLGSTDTQYF.